The 11 T cell receptor beta chains reported below all come from one sample, sequenced in a study of cytomegalovirus exposure and HLA in healthy donors. Profiled with immunoSEQ multiplex PCR; TCRdb holds only in-frame clones, not every one. This table holds tens of thousands of clones, around 96% found once. Sample: PBMCs. These receptors were obtained from a young man in good health and CMV-seronegative.

CDR3 DNA sequence: TGTGCCAGCAGCGACCCCCGAACAGGGGGTGATGGTGCAACTAATGAAAAACTGTTTTTT. This encodes CASSDPRTGGDGATNEKLFF. The chain uses TRBV9 and TRBJ1-4; 8 positions agree with TRBD1. Germline CDR1 reads SGDLS; CDR2 reads YYNGEE. There are 20 residues in the CDR3. The junction had 16 bases not matched to a gene; V was cut back by 3 bases and J by 0 bases.

The chain combines TRBV6-5 with TRBJ2-7; 7 nucleotides align to TRBD2. CDR3 length: 14 residues. With 4 bases clipped from V and 6 bases from J, the junction kept 9 bases outside the gene matches. Germline V gene data show CDR1 as MNHEY and CDR2 as SVGAGI. DNA for the CDR3: TGTGCCAGCAGTTCACCAGGGAGGGCCCGCGAGCAGTACTTC. Its translation: CASSSPGRAREQYF.

The V gene is TRBV28, the J gene TRBJ2-7; 10 bases are a match to TRBD1. There are 16 residues in the CDR3. The germline gives CDR1 MDHEN, CDR2 SYDVKM. The junction had 11 bases not matched to a gene; V was cut back by 5 bases and J by 4 bases. CDR3 sequence: CASSPSRDRGQYEQYF. In nucleotides, the CDR3 is TGTGCCAGCAGTCCATCCCGGGACAGGGGACAGTACGAGCAGTACTTC.

The chain is built from TRBV7-9 and TRBJ1-2, with D possibly being TRBD1 (5 bases). The length of the CDR3 is 12 residues. V shed 3 bases and J shed 8 bases, with 10 bases lying between them. The germline CDR1 and CDR2 sequences are SEHNR and FQNEAQ (reference sequence). CDR3 sequence (DNA): TGTGCCAGCAGCTTCAAAGGGGCCGGCTACACCTTC. Amino acids: CASSFKGAGYTF.

The rearrangement uses TRBV5-5 and TRBJ1-2, with 8 bases fitting TRBD1. V was pared by 4 bases and J by 8 bases, with 7 bases of the junction left unmatched. The CDR3 covers 13 residues. Germline V gene data show CDR1 as SGHKS and CDR2 as YYEKEE (reference sequence). CDR3 loop: CASSRTGRTGYTF. The CDR3 DNA sequence: TGTGCCAGCAGCCGGACAGGGCGTACGGGCTACACCTTC.

The chain has TRBV25-1 and TRBJ1-1; D gene unclear. V lost 7 bases, J lost 1 base, and 13 bases lay in between. The germline V gene encodes CDR1 MGHDK and CDR2 SYGVNS. CDR3 length: 14 residues. Here the CDR3 DNA reads TGTGCCAGCACCGGAGGATTCGGGAACACTGAAGCTTTCTTT. Residues: CASTGGFGNTEAFF.

This clone was observed once. The chain couples TRBV19 to TRBJ1-1, with no clear D. V dropped 3 bases and J dropped 5 bases, with 10 bases sitting between them. CDR1 and CDR2 from the germline V gene are LNHDA and SQIVND (reference sequence). The CDR3 spans 13 residues. In DNA, the CDR3 is TGTGCCAGTAGTATCGGGGTAGGGACTGAAGCTTTCTTT. Translation gives CASSIGVGTEAFF.

This chain connects TRBV10-3 to TRBJ2-1; 11 nucleotides line up with TRBD2. V dropped 7 bases and J dropped 5; count of bases not matched to a gene: 4. The CDR3 sequence is 14 residues long. The germline V gene has CDR1 ENHRY and CDR2 SYGVKD. CDR3 region: CAINLGLADNEQFF. The CDR3 DNA reads TGTGCCATCAACTTGGGACTAGCGGACAATGAGCAGTTCTTC.

The chain carries TRBV5-4 and TRBJ2-2; 10 bases align to TRBD2. With V trimmed by 5 bases and J by 4 bases, 2 bases remained unmatched. Germline V gene lookup returns CDR1 SGHNT and CDR2 YYREEE (reference sequence). There are 14 residues in the CDR3. The CDR3 loop is CASRLAGSTGELFF. As DNA, the CDR3 is TGTGCCAGCAGACTAGCGGGGAGCACCGGGGAGCTGTTTTTT.

CDR3 DNA sequence: TGCGCCAGCAGCTTGGGCGGGGGCGGGGTTGAAGAGACCCAGTACTTC. Translating gives CASSLGGGGVEETQYF. The chain carries TRBV5-1 and TRBJ2-5; weak D call: TRBD2 (7 bases). This CDR3 comprises 16 residues. Germline V gives CDR1 SGHRS, CDR2 YFSETQ. Trimming removed 0 bases at V and 3 bases at J, with 15 bases between.

This chain uses TRBV11-2 with TRBJ2-3; D is perhaps TRBD1 (6 bases). Trimming left V 5 bases short and J 4 bases short, with 16 bases between. This CDR3 has 15 amino acids. Germline assignment: CDR1 SGHAT and CDR2 FQNNGV. CDR3 residues: CASSKPGQRADTQYF. The DNA of the CDR3 is TGTGCCAGCAGCAAACCGGGACAACGGGCAGATACGCAGTATTTT. Looking up the rest from reference TRBV11-2 and TRBJ2-3 gives the full variable domain: EAGVAQSPRYKIIEKRQSVAFWCNPISGHATLYWYQQILGQGPKLLIQFQNNGVVDDSQLPKDRFSAERLKGVDSTLKIQPAKLEDSAVYLCASSKPGQRADTQYFGPGTRLTVL.